The 20 T cell receptor beta chains below come from one sample, sequenced in a study of T cells in Graves' hyperthyroidism and ophthalmopathy. The CDR3 regions of TCR beta were amplified from RNA transcripts. In the first-round RT-PCR of the TCR CDR3, the HTBI primer set was used. MiXCR, applied by TCRdb to the multiplex PCR reads, yields one record per CDR3 protein. The data show fewer than 650,000 distinct CDR3 sequences, 14% to 15% seen once. What was sequenced was blood. Receptor source: a woman aged 40-49 years with Graves' ophthalmopathy.

This clonotype was observed a handful of times. The rearrangement joins TRBV6-4 to TRBJ1-6, with D maybe TRBD1 (5 bases). V dropped 3 bases and J dropped 5 bases, with 8 bases sitting between them. CDR3 size: 14 residues. Germline assignment: CDR1 MRHNA and CDR2 SNTAGT. CDR3 DNA sequence: TGTGCCAGCAGTGAATACAGGAATAATTCACCCCTCCACTTT. This encodes CASSEYRNNSPLHF.

This clonotype was seen ten or more times. The V and J genes are TRBV10-2 and TRBJ2-7; perhaps TRBD1 as D (6 bases). Germline assignment: CDR1 WSHSY and CDR2 SAAADI. V was pared by 0 bases and J by 2 bases, with 11 bases between. This CDR3 spans 15 amino acids. This CDR3 is CASSESNAGAYEQYF. CDR3 bases: TGCGCCAGCAGTGAGTCGAATGCAGGGGCCTACGAGCAGTACTTC.

This clonotype came up many times. V gene TRBV4-2 combines with J gene TRBJ2-5, with D perhaps matching TRBD2 (5 bases). The CDR3 spans 13 residues. V was trimmed by 0 bases and J by 7 bases, leaving 9 bases between them. The germline V gene has CDR1 LGHNA and CDR2 YNFKEQ. CDR3: CASSQDTEGTQYF. The CDR3 DNA sequence: TGTGCCAGCAGCCAAGACACCGAGGGGACCCAGTACTTC.

This clonotype was found many times. V and J are TRBV6-2 or TRBV6-3 and TRBJ2-5; 7 bases map to TRBD2. The V gene's germline CDR1 is MNHEY and CDR2 SVGEGT. The CDR3 runs 14 residues. Trimming at V came to 1 base and at J to 3 bases, leaving 2 bases not matched to a gene. In DNA, the CDR3 is TGTGCCAGCAGTTACTGGGGGAGGGAAGAGACCCAGTACTTC. This gives the protein CASSYWGREETQYF.

Only a few counts were recorded for this clonotype. One base away lies a much larger clone, so this may be a sequencing read error. The V gene is TRBV24-1, the J gene TRBJ1-1; D is uncertain. CDR3 length: 12 residues. The germline V gene has CDR1 KGHDR and CDR2 SFDVKD. V lost 9 bases and J 8 bases, leaving 15 bases between the germline ends. The CDR3 sequence: CATGQRQREAFF. The CDR3 DNA reads as TGTGCCACCGGTCAACGTCAGCGGGAAGCTTTCTTT.

This clonotype was seen at least ten times. The chain carries TRBV6-5 and TRBJ1-5, with TRBD1 matching 9 bases. J was trimmed by 5 bases and V by 7 bases; bases with no gene match: 12. This CDR3 is 16 amino acids long. Per the germline V gene, CDR1 is MNHEY and CDR2 is SVGAGI. In DNA, the CDR3 is TGTGCCAGCAAACACCTTGGGACAGGGAAGGATCAGCCCCAGCATTTT. Its protein is CASKHLGTGKDQPQHF.

J is TRBJ2-7 and V is TRBV13, with D possibly being TRBD2 (5 bases). CDR3 size: 15 residues. Germline V gives CDR1 PRHDT, CDR2 FYEKMQ (reference sequence). V was trimmed by 3 bases and J by 0 bases, leaving 12 bases between them. The DNA of the CDR3 is TGTGCCAGCAGCTTCAGGAGGCGGAACTCCTACGAGCAGTACTTC. Translated, it gives CASSFRRRNSYEQYF.

This clonotype has ten or more counts. This chain connects TRBV20-1 to TRBJ1-2; D uncertain. With 6 bases removed from V and 2 bases from J, the gap between germline ends came to 16 bases. CDR3 length equals 14 residues. Germline loops: CDR1 DFQATT, CDR2 SNEGSKA (reference sequence). CDR3 in amino acids: CSAPSVPGNYGYTF. CDR3 nucleotide sequence: TGCAGTGCACCGTCTGTCCCGGGGAACTATGGCTACACCTTC.

This clonotype was observed many times. This rearrangement joins TRBV20-1 to TRBJ2-1; TRBD1 matches at 7 bases. The CDR3 loop spans 16 amino acids. CDR1 is DFQATT, CDR2 SNEGSKA, per germline (reference sequence). Losses at the gene ends were 4 bases for V and 7 bases for J; bases not matched to a gene: 16. CDR3 bases: TGCAGTGCTAAAGGACAGGCTGAATATCGGTGGAATGAGCAGTTCTTC. Amino acids: CSAKGQAEYRWNEQFF.

This clonotype was observed a few times. The chain has TRBV10-3 and TRBJ2-6; 7 positions match TRBD1. There are 16 residues in the CDR3. Trimming took 7 bases from V and 1 from J; bases not matched to a gene: 7. From germline, CDR1 is ENHRY and CDR2 SYGVKD. This CDR3 reads CAIKGAEVSGANVLTF. The CDR3, as DNA: TGTGCCATCAAGGGGGCTGAAGTATCTGGGGCCAACGTCCTGACTTTC.

J is TRBJ1-5 and V is TRBV30; weak D call: TRBD1 (5 bases). V was trimmed by 6 bases and J by 1 base, leaving 7 bases between them. The CDR3 sequence is 12 residues long. CDR1 is GTSNPN and CDR2 is SVGIG in the germline V gene (reference sequence). CDR3 sequence reads: CACRESNQPQHF. The DNA of the CDR3 is TGTGCCTGCAGGGAGAGCAATCAGCCCCAGCATTTT.

This clonotype was seen a handful of times. The chain is built from TRBV20-1 and TRBJ1-5, with 7 bases fitting TRBD1. This CDR3 has 14 amino acids. J was trimmed by 6 bases and V by 7 bases; bases with no gene match: 12. Germline V gene sequence: CDR1 DFQATT, CDR2 SNEGSKA (reference sequence). CDR3 region: CSVQGQGEFQPQHF. CDR3 sequence (DNA): TGCAGTGTTCAGGGTCAGGGGGAGTTTCAGCCCCAGCATTTT.

This clonotype was picked up a small number of times. This chain uses TRBV6-5 with TRBJ1-1, with D tentatively TRBD1 (6 bases). This CDR3 spans 15 amino acids. The V end was cut by 4 bases, the J end by 1 base, with 13 bases between. CDR1 is MNHEY and CDR2 is SVGAGI in the germline V gene. Here the CDR3 reads CASSLNREGNTEAFF. CDR3 coding DNA: TGTGCCAGCAGTTTAAACAGGGAGGGGAACACTGAAGCTTTCTTT.

This clonotype was detected ten times or more. This chain connects TRBV11-1 to TRBJ2-2, with a possible D match to TRBD1 (6 bases). Germline V gives CDR1 SGHAT, CDR2 FQDESV (reference sequence). Trimming cost V 4 bases and J 3 bases, with 18 bases left between them. CDR3 length equals 17 residues. CDR3 nucleotide sequence: TGTGCCAGCAGCTACCCAATACAGGGACGGGACACCGGGGAGCTGTTTTTT. This codes for CASSYPIQGRDTGELFF.

This clonotype was seen ten or more times. This chain uses TRBV11-1 with TRBJ1-2, with D perhaps TRBD1 (6 bases). The CDR3 covers 16 residues. Trimming removed 4 bases from V and 3 bases from J, with 18 bases in between. The germline CDR1 and CDR2 sequences are SGHAT and FQDESV (reference sequence). Here the CDR3 DNA reads TGTGCCAGCAGCTCAGGGGATCGGGTGTACGACTATGGCTACACCTTC. It codes for CASSSGDRVYDYGYTF. Variable domain in full (rest from reference TRBV11-1 and TRBJ1-2): EAEVAQSPRYKITEKSQAVAFWCDPISGHATLYWYRQILGQGPELLVQFQDESVVDDSQLPKDRFSAERLKGVDSTLKIQPAELGDSAMYLCASSSGDRVYDYGYTFGSGTRLTVV.

In this sample, this clonotype turned up a few times. This may be a read error: a much more frequent sequence differs by one nucleotide. Written as DNA, the CDR3 is TGTGCCAGCGGCTTAGATTTTGGAAACACCATATATTTT. Protein sequence: CASGLDFGNTIYF. The chain employs TRBV7-2 and TRBJ1-3; D not certain. Germline CDR1 reads SGHTA; CDR2 reads FQGNSA. CDR3 size: 13 residues.

This clonotype was seen a few times. V is TRBV5-1 and J is TRBJ2-7, with TRBD1 matching over 7 bases. Germline trimming cut 4 bases from V and 3 bases from J; bases unmatched to any gene: 10. Germline V gene lookup returns CDR1 SGHRS and CDR2 YFSETQ. There are 15 residues in the CDR3. CDR3 sequence (DNA): TGCGCCAGCAGCCGATGGACAGGAGCGAACTACGAGCAGTACTTC. This translates into CASSRWTGANYEQYF.

This clonotype was counted a few times. This chain links TRBV6-5 with TRBJ1-5; 7 bases line up with TRBD1. Germline CDR1 is MNHEY and CDR2 is SVGAGI. V was pared by 2 bases and J by 4 bases, with 8 bases of the junction left unmatched. The CDR3 contains 16 residues. The CDR3 region is CASSYTKGTENQPQHF. The CDR3 coding sequence is TGTGCCAGCAGTTACACTAAAGGGACAGAGAATCAGCCCCAGCATTTT.

V and J are TRBV20-1 and TRBJ2-3; a weak D match, TRBD2 (7 bases). Germline CDR1 and CDR2: DFQATT and SNEGSKA (reference sequence). The CDR3 is made up of 16 amino acids. Trimming stripped 0 bases from V and 6 bases from J, with 19 bases between. The CDR3 DNA follows: TGCAGTGCTAGAGATGCGGGGGTAGGGGGGAGGGATACGCAGTATTTT. This encodes CSARDAGVGGRDTQYF.

The CDR3 spells CASSVSGSFGNEQFF. In DNA, the CDR3 is TGTGCCAGCAGCGTGAGCGGGAGCTTTGGGAATGAGCAGTTCTTC. The rearrangement uses TRBV5-5 and TRBJ2-1, with TRBD2 matching 8 bases. The V gene's germline CDR1 is SGHKS and CDR2 YYEKEE (reference sequence). V shed 4 bases, J shed 7 bases, and the junction held 10 bases outside the gene matches. The CDR3 is 15 residues long.